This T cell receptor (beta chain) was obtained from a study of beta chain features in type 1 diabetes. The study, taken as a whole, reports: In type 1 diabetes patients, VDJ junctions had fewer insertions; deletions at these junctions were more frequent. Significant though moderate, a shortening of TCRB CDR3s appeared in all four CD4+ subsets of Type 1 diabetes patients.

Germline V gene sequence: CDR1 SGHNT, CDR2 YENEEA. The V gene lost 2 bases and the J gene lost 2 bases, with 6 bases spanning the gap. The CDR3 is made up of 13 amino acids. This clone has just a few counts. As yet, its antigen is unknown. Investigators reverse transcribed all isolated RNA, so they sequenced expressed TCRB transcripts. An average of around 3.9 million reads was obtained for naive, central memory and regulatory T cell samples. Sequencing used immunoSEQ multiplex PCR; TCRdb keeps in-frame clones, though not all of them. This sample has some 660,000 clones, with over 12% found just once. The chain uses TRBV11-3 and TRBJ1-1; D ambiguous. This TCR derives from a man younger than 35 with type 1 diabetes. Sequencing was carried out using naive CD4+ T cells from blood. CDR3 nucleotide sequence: TGTGCCAGCAGCTTACTGGGCAACACTGAAGCTTTCTTT. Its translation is CASSLLGNTEAFF.